Listed below are T cell receptor beta chains from one sample, sequenced in a study of shared clonotypes between healthy human individuals. Measured with immunoSEQ multiplex PCR; TCRdb has only the in-frame clones, and not every one. The table lists 2 million to 3 million clones, 80% to 95% of them singletons, with about 0.34% in the top ten. Sequencing was done on a sample of naive CD4+ T cells from PBMCs. The receptor source for this set is a man between 18 and 35 years old in good health. Some clones in this sample may be carry-over from other donors' samples. CDR3s include the opening cysteine and the closing phenylalanine or tryptophan. D genes are given only for firm matches. Clone size is not always given. Where it is, it says once, few, many or a class for expanded clones.

J gene: TRBJ2-3; D gene: NA; V gene: TRBV7-2; clone size: NA; CDR3 DNA: TGTGCCAGCAGCCCGTCCAATCCAGATACGCAGTATTTT; CDR3 protein: CASSPSNPDTQYF
J gene: TRBJ1-1; D gene: NA; V gene: TRBV21-1; clone size: NA; CDR3 DNA: TGTGCCAGCAGCAAAGAGCCGGAGAACACTGAAGCTTTCTTT; CDR3 protein: CASSKEPENTEAFF
J gene: TRBJ1-5; D gene: NA; V gene: TRBV5-1; clone size: NA; CDR3 DNA: TGCGCCAGCAGCTTGTTCGGCCTTAGCAATCAGCCCCAGCATTTT; CDR3 protein: CASSLFGLSNQPQHF
J gene: TRBJ1-5; D gene: TRBD1; V gene: TRBV18; clone size: NA; CDR3 DNA: TGTGCCAGCTCGCGGGACAGGGGCCGCCTTGGACAGCCCCAGCATTTT; CDR3 protein: CASSRDRGRLGQPQHF
J gene: TRBJ2-2; D gene: TRBD2; V gene: TRBV5-4; clone size: once; CDR3 DNA: TGTGCCAGCAGCAATGGGGTAGGACTAGCGGGAGTCGGGGAGCTGTTTTTT; CDR3 protein: CASSNGVGLAGVGELFF
J gene: TRBJ2-3; D gene: TRBD1; V gene: TRBV2; clone size: NA; CDR3 DNA: TGTGCCAGCGGACGACAGGGGGCGAACACAGATACGCAGTATTTT; CDR3 protein: CASGRQGANTDTQYF
J gene: TRBJ1-2; D gene: TRBD1; V gene: TRBV28; clone size: NA; CDR3 DNA: TGTGCCAGCAGTTCAACAGGAGGGGGCGCCGACTATGGCTACACCTTC; CDR3 protein: CASSSTGGGADYGYTF
J gene: TRBJ2-7; D gene: NA; V gene: TRBV21-1; clone size: NA; CDR3 DNA: TGTGCCAGCAGCAAAGTTTGCATTTCTCTGGGACACAGCGAGCAGTACTTC; CDR3 protein: CASSKVCISLGHSEQYF
J gene: TRBJ2-5; D gene: TRBD2; V gene: TRBV11-3; clone size: NA; CDR3 DNA: TGTGCCAGCAGCCGAGGACTAGCGGGAGTATGGGAGACCCAGTACTTC; CDR3 protein: CASSRGLAGVWETQYF
J gene: TRBJ1-5; D gene: NA; V gene: TRBV11-2; clone size: NA; CDR3 DNA: TGTGCCAGCAGCTCGCAGGGGAGCCAGCCCCAGCATTTT; CDR3 protein: CASSSQGSQPQHF
J gene: TRBJ1-2; D gene: NA; V gene: TRBV5-1; clone size: NA; CDR3 DNA: TGCGCCAGCAGCACACCGACAGTACGCTCAGGATCGCATGGCTACACCTTC; CDR3 protein: CASSTPTVRSGSHGYTF
J gene: TRBJ1-1; D gene: NA; V gene: TRBV7-2; clone size: NA; CDR3 DNA: TGTGCCAGCAGCTTAGTTGGGGGGACGGGGACTGAAGCTTTCTTT; CDR3 protein: CASSLVGGTGTEAFF
J gene: TRBJ2-7; D gene: NA; V gene: TRBV7-3; clone size: NA; CDR3 DNA: TGTGCCAGCAGCTTAACGCGAGAGGCCGAGCAGTACTTC; CDR3 protein: CASSLTREAEQYF
J gene: TRBJ1-5; D gene: NA; V gene: TRBV6-1; clone size: NA; CDR3 DNA: TGTGCCAGCAGAGAACGGGACAATTCGGGGAATCAGCCCCAGCATTTT; CDR3 protein: CASRERDNSGNQPQHF
J gene: TRBJ1-4; D gene: NA; V gene: TRBV6-1; clone size: NA; CDR3 DNA: TGTGCCAGCAGTCAGGGACATAGCGGTGAAAAACTGTTTTTT; CDR3 protein: CASSQGHSGEKLFF
J gene: TRBJ2-2; D gene: TRBD2; V gene: TRBV7-2; clone size: once; CDR3 DNA: TGTGCCAGCAGCTTAGGTCAAGCGGGAAGGGTCGGGGAGCTGTTTTTT; CDR3 protein: CASSLGQAGRVGELFF
J gene: TRBJ2-5; D gene: TRBD1; V gene: TRBV6-5; clone size: NA; CDR3 DNA: TGTGCCAGCAGTCCTGAGGGACAGGGGGAGACCCAGTACTTC; CDR3 protein: CASSPEGQGETQYF
J gene: TRBJ2-1; D gene: TRBD2; V gene: TRBV7-2; clone size: NA; CDR3 DNA: TGTGCCAGCAGCTATTCCTCTAGCGGGAGTTACAATGAGCAGTTCTTC; CDR3 protein: CASSYSSSGSYNEQFF
J gene: TRBJ2-7; D gene: TRBD1; V gene: TRBV28; clone size: NA; CDR3 DNA: TGTGCCAGCAGTCTCCAGGGGGCGCCAGGCGAGCAGTACTTC; CDR3 protein: CASSLQGAPGEQYF
J gene: TRBJ2-3; D gene: NA; V gene: TRBV21-1; clone size: NA; CDR3 DNA: TGTGCCAGCAGCGGTATGAACACAGATACGCAGTATTTT; CDR3 protein: CASSGMNTDTQYF
J gene: TRBJ2-5; D gene: NA; V gene: TRBV11-3; clone size: once; CDR3 DNA: TGTGCCAGCAGCTTAGGATCCCAAGAGACCCAGTACTTC; CDR3 protein: CASSLGSQETQYF
J gene: TRBJ2-7; D gene: TRBD2; V gene: TRBV4-2; clone size: NA; CDR3 DNA: TGTGCCAGCAGCCTAAGCGGGAGAGGGGAGCAGTACTTC; CDR3 protein: CASSLSGRGEQYF
J gene: TRBJ2-7; D gene: TRBD1; V gene: TRBV27; clone size: NA; CDR3 DNA: TGTGCCAGCAGCCGGGACAGGGCCTCCTACGAGCAGTACTTC; CDR3 protein: CASSRDRASYEQYF
J gene: TRBJ2-1; D gene: TRBD2; V gene: TRBV27; clone size: NA; CDR3 DNA: TGTGCCAGCAGTCCCGGGACTAGCGGGAGGAGAAATGAGCAGTTCTTC; CDR3 protein: CASSPGTSGRRNEQFF
J gene: TRBJ1-5; D gene: NA; V gene: TRBV27; clone size: NA; CDR3 DNA: TGTGCCAGCAGTTTATCCCGGGACATAACCCAGCATTTT; CDR3 protein: CASSLSRDITQHF
J gene: TRBJ2-1; D gene: TRBD2; V gene: TRBV9; clone size: NA; CDR3 DNA: TGTGCCAGCAGCGTAGCTACGATAGCGGGAGGGGGTAATGAGCAGTTCTTC; CDR3 protein: CASSVATIAGGGNEQFF
J gene: TRBJ2-6; D gene: TRBD1; V gene: TRBV7-2; clone size: NA; CDR3 DNA: TGTGCCAGCAGCTTGGCAGGACAGGGGACTGGGGCCAACGTCCTGACTTTC; CDR3 protein: CASSLAGQGTGANVLTF
J gene: TRBJ2-3; D gene: NA; V gene: TRBV7-2; clone size: NA; CDR3 DNA: TGTGCCAGCAGCTTAGCAGGGCCCGAAGATACGCAGTATTTT; CDR3 protein: CASSLAGPEDTQYF
J gene: TRBJ1-1; D gene: TRBD1; V gene: TRBV5-1; clone size: NA; CDR3 DNA: TGCGCCAGCAGCACCGGGACAGGTTCCCCTGAAGCTTTCTTT; CDR3 protein: CASSTGTGSPEAFF
J gene: TRBJ1-1; D gene: NA; V gene: TRBV5-1; clone size: NA; CDR3 DNA: TGCGCCAGCAGCACAGGGACAACCATGGCTGAAGCTTTCTTT; CDR3 protein: CASSTGTTMAEAFF
J gene: TRBJ1-2; D gene: TRBD1; V gene: TRBV6-1; clone size: NA; CDR3 DNA: TGTGCCAGCAGTGAAGCCGGGACAGGGGGTGGCTACACCTTC; CDR3 protein: CASSEAGTGGGYTF
J gene: TRBJ1-1; D gene: NA; V gene: TRBV2; clone size: NA; CDR3 DNA: TGTGCCAGCAGTGACGGCAGCGAAGCTTTCTTT; CDR3 protein: CASSDGSEAFF
J gene: TRBJ1-2; D gene: NA; V gene: TRBV28; clone size: NA; CDR3 DNA: TGTGCCAGCAGTTTGGGACGGCCGGACGGCTACACCTTC; CDR3 protein: CASSLGRPDGYTF
J gene: TRBJ2-7; D gene: NA; V gene: TRBV6-6; clone size: once; CDR3 DNA: TGTGCCAGCAGTTACTCTGCCCACAACTACTACGAGCAGTACTTC; CDR3 protein: CASSYSAHNYYEQYF
J gene: TRBJ2-7; D gene: TRBD2; V gene: TRBV18; clone size: NA; CDR3 DNA: TGTGCCAGCTCTCAGGGACTACCGGGGGAGCAGTACTTC; CDR3 protein: CASSQGLPGEQYF
J gene: TRBJ1-2; D gene: NA; V gene: TRBV10-3; clone size: NA; CDR3 DNA: TGTGCCATCACCCCGCAGGGGTTTAACTATGGCTACACCTTC; CDR3 protein: CAITPQGFNYGYTF
J gene: TRBJ2-5; D gene: NA; V gene: TRBV7-9; clone size: NA; CDR3 DNA: TGTGCCAGCAGCCAAGACCCGGGTAGGGGTAGGGAGACCCAGTACTTC; CDR3 protein: CASSQDPGRGRETQYF
J gene: TRBJ1-5; D gene: TRBD1; V gene: TRBV27; clone size: NA; CDR3 DNA: TGTGCCAGCAGTTTATCGACAGGGGTCCCCAGCCAGCCCCAGCATTTT; CDR3 protein: CASSLSTGVPSQPQHF
J gene: TRBJ2-3; D gene: NA; V gene: TRBV28; clone size: NA; CDR3 DNA: TGTGCCAGCGGGGGATTCACAGATACGCAGTATTTT; CDR3 protein: CASGGFTDTQYF
J gene: TRBJ2-3; D gene: TRBD2; V gene: TRBV29-1; clone size: NA; CDR3 DNA: TGCAGCGTTGAATTAGCGGGAGCTCCCCCAGATACGCAGTATTTT; CDR3 protein: CSVELAGAPPDTQYF
J gene: TRBJ1-2; D gene: TRBD1; V gene: TRBV2; clone size: NA; CDR3 DNA: TGTGCCAGCAGTGCCCGGACAGGGATCGACTATGGCTACACCTTC; CDR3 protein: CASSARTGIDYGYTF
J gene: TRBJ2-1; D gene: TRBD1; V gene: TRBV18; clone size: NA; CDR3 DNA: TGTGCCAGCTCACCTCCCGGACAGGGCCCTCAGCAGTTCTTC; CDR3 protein: CASSPPGQGPQQFF
J gene: TRBJ1-2; D gene: TRBD1; V gene: TRBV9; clone size: NA; CDR3 DNA: TGTGCCAGCAGCGGACTTACGCCGAGACAGGGGTCCGGCTACACCTTC; CDR3 protein: CASSGLTPRQGSGYTF
J gene: TRBJ2-3; D gene: TRBD2; V gene: TRBV11-3; clone size: NA; CDR3 DNA: TGTGCCAGCAGTCTGGCTAGCGGGAGAGCAGATACGCAGTATTTT; CDR3 protein: CASSLASGRADTQYF
J gene: TRBJ2-1; D gene: NA; V gene: TRBV29-1; clone size: NA; CDR3 DNA: TGCAGCTCCCGTCTTCAGGGTTTACCCTACAATGAGCAGTTCTTC; CDR3 protein: CSSRLQGLPYNEQFF
J gene: TRBJ2-5; D gene: NA; V gene: TRBV6-5; clone size: NA; CDR3 DNA: TGTGCCACGGGGACTGACTTTGCTGTGGAGACCCAGTACTTC; CDR3 protein: CATGTDFAVETQYF
J gene: TRBJ1-4; D gene: NA; V gene: TRBV6-4; clone size: NA; CDR3 DNA: TGTGCCAGCAGCGCCGGAAGGGGGTATGGTGAAAAACTGTTTTTT; CDR3 protein: CASSAGRGYGEKLFF
J gene: TRBJ2-7; D gene: TRBD1; V gene: TRBV5-1; clone size: NA; CDR3 DNA: TGCGCCAGCAGCATAGGGACAGGGGGTTACGAGCAGTACTTC; CDR3 protein: CASSIGTGGYEQYF
J gene: TRBJ2-1; D gene: NA; V gene: TRBV15; clone size: NA; CDR3 DNA: TGTGCCACCAGCAGATCTTTGGCGGAGAACAATGAGCAGTTCTTC; CDR3 protein: CATSRSLAENNEQFF
J gene: TRBJ2-1; D gene: TRBD2; V gene: TRBV19; clone size: NA; CDR3 DNA: TGTGCCAGTAGTGCCCCTGGTAGCGGGATATTCGATGAGCAGTTCTTC; CDR3 protein: CASSAPGSGIFDEQFF
J gene: TRBJ2-7; D gene: NA; V gene: TRBV10-1; clone size: NA; CDR3 DNA: TGCGCCAGCAGTGAAAGCGGCTCCTACGAGCAGTACTTC; CDR3 protein: CASSESGSYEQYF
J gene: TRBJ2-6; D gene: TRBD1; V gene: TRBV6-5; clone size: once; CDR3 DNA: TGTGCCAGCAGCTACAGGGGTGGTACTGGGGCCAACGTCCTGACTTTC; CDR3 protein: CASSYRGGTGANVLTF
J gene: TRBJ2-7; D gene: TRBD1; V gene: TRBV6-5; clone size: NA; CDR3 DNA: TGTGCCAGCAGTTACTACTCCGGGACAGAAGCCTACGAGCAGTACTTC; CDR3 protein: CASSYYSGTEAYEQYF
J gene: TRBJ2-2; D gene: TRBD2; V gene: TRBV10-3; clone size: NA; CDR3 DNA: TGTGCCATCAGTCTAGCGGTCGCGAACACCGGGGAGCTGTTTTTT; CDR3 protein: CAISLAVANTGELFF
J gene: TRBJ2-1; D gene: NA; V gene: TRBV5-6; clone size: NA; CDR3 DNA: TGTGCCAGCAGCTTGTTCGGGTATGAGCAGTTCTTC; CDR3 protein: CASSLFGYEQFF
J gene: TRBJ2-7; D gene: NA; V gene: TRBV9; clone size: once; CDR3 DNA: TGTGCCAGCAGCCCAGGAGGAGGAGGGAGGACCTACGAGCAGTACTTC; CDR3 protein: CASSPGGGGRTYEQYF